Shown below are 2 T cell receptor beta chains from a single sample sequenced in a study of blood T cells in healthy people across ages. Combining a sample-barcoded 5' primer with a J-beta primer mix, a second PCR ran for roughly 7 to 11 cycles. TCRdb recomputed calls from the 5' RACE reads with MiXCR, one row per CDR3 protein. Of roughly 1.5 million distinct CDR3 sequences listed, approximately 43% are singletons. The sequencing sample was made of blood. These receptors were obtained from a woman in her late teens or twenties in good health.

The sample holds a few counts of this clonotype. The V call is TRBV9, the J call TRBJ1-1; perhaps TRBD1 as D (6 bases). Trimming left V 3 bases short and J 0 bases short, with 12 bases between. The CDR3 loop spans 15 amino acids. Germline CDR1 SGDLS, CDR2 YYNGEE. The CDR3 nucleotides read TGTGCCAGCAGCGCTACCGCAGGGGTGAACACTGAAGCTTTCTTT. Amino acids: CASSATAGVNTEAFF.

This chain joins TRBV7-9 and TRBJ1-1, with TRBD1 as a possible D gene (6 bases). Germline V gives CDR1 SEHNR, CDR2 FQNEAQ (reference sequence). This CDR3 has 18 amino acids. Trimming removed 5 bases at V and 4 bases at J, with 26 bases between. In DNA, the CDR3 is TGTGCCAGCAGCCACGTCCGGGACATCTACCGCTTGGGCACTGAAGCTTTCTTT. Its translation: CASSHVRDIYRLGTEAFF.